Each of the 29 T cell receptor beta chains below was sequenced from the same sample in a study of beta chain features in type 1 diabetes. What was sequenced were expressed TCRB transcripts, since all of the isolated RNA had been reverse transcribed. This table comes from immunoSEQ multiplex PCR, and its TCRdb copy is limited to in-frame clones, with some not included. Among around 44,000 clones listed, roughly 50% were seen once. The sample comprised stem cell memory CD4+ T cells from blood. The receptor source for this set is a young woman in good health.

The chain has TRBV6-6 and TRBJ2-2, with D tentatively TRBD2 (6 bases). CDR3 length: 15 amino acids. CDR1 is MNHNY, CDR2 SVGAGI, per germline (reference sequence). Between the trimmed V and J ends, which lost 2 bases and 1 base, there was a span of 8 bases. The DNA for the CDR3 is TGTGCCAGCAGTTACGCGGGGCAGAACACCGGGGAGCTGTTTTTT. This gives the protein CASSYAGQNTGELFF.

The J gene is TRBJ2-7, the V gene TRBV6-1; the D gene is possibly TRBD1 (5 bases). Trimming removed 0 bases at V and 2 bases at J, with 8 bases between. CDR3 length equals 14 residues. CDR1 is MNHNS, CDR2 SASEGT, per germline. The CDR3 DNA follows: TGTGCCAGCAGTGAAGCAGGGGTCCCCTACGAGCAGTACTTC. Amino acids: CASSEAGVPYEQYF.

The chain employs TRBV7-2 and TRBJ2-3; maybe TRBD2 (6 bases). Trimming cost V 5 bases and J 6 bases, with 9 bases left between them. The CDR3 loop spans 12 amino acids. Germline V CDR1 and CDR2: SGHTA, FQGNSA. The CDR3 here is CASSQGGDTQYF. CDR3 DNA: TGTGCCAGCAGCCAAGGAGGGGATACGCAGTATTTT.

The rearrangement joins TRBV7-2 to TRBJ2-5; weak D call: TRBD1 (7 bases). Per germline, CDR1 SGHTA and CDR2 FQGNSA. The V end lost 5 bases, the J end lost 1 base, and 17 bases lay between the germline ends. The CDR3 length is 16 residues. CDR3 loop: CASSPYRGGRQETQYF. The CDR3 bases are TGTGCCAGCAGCCCCTACAGGGGAGGTCGCCAAGAGACCCAGTACTTC. The whole variable domain, filled in from reference TRBV7-2 and TRBJ2-5, reads GAGVSQSPSNKVTEKGKDVELRCDPISGHTALYWYRQSLGQGLEFLIYFQGNSAPDKSGLPSDRFSAERTGGSVSTLTIQRTQQEDSAVYLCASSPYRGGRQETQYFGPGTRLLVL.

This clone was seen only a few times. The chain is built from TRBV9 and TRBJ2-3; TRBD2 matches 7 bases. Trimming cost V 0 bases and J 0 bases; bases outside gene matches: 13. This CDR3 is 19 amino acids long. Germline V CDR1 and CDR2: SGDLS, YYNGEE. The CDR3, as DNA: TGTGCCAGCAGCGTAGGGGAGGGAAGGCGGGGAGCTAGCACAGATACGCAGTATTTT. Translated, it gives CASSVGEGRRGASTDTQYF. Full variable domain (outside the CDR3, taken from reference TRBV9 and TRBJ2-3): DSGVTQTPKHLITATGQRVTLRCSPRSGDLSVYWYQQSLDQGLQFLIQYYNGEERAKGNILERFSAQQFPDLHSELNLSSLELGDSALYFCASSVGEGRRGASTDTQYFGPGTRLTVL.

The chain joins TRBV9 to TRBJ2-7, with D possibly matching TRBD2 (5 bases). Germline CDR1 SGDLS, CDR2 YYNGEE. V was pared by 0 bases and J by 2 bases, with 9 bases between. This CDR3 is built from 14 residues. The CDR3 spells CASSVGKGAYEQYF. The CDR3 DNA sequence: TGTGCCAGCAGCGTAGGCAAGGGAGCCTACGAGCAGTACTTC.

J is TRBJ1-2 and V is TRBV29-1; D is unresolved. Trimming stripped 4 bases from V and 2 bases from J, with 8 bases between. In germline, CDR1 is SQVTM, CDR2 ANQGSEA. This CDR3 region has 12 residues. The CDR3 region is CSVASTNYGYTF. The DNA for the CDR3 is TGCAGCGTTGCGTCTACGAACTATGGCTACACCTTC.

The chain recombines TRBV18 with TRBJ1-5, with D possibly matching TRBD1 (5 bases). There are 17 residues in the CDR3. The V gene lost 1 base and the J gene lost 0 bases, with 13 bases spanning the gap. The germline V gene encodes CDR1 KGHSH and CDR2 LQKENI. CDR3 in amino acids: CASSPRGGGDSNQPQHF. The CDR3 bases are TGTGCCAGCTCACCACGTGGGGGGGGAGATAGCAATCAGCCCCAGCATTTT.

The CDR3 nucleotides are TGTGCCAGCAGCTTATATGGAAACACCATATATTTT. Translated, it gives CASSLYGNTIYF. The chain carries TRBV7-2 and TRBJ1-3; the D is unclear. Germline CDR1 is SGHTA and CDR2 is FQGNSA. The germline V and J ends were trimmed by 2 bases and 3 bases, with 2 bases remaining between them. The CDR3 spans 12 residues.

The chain carries TRBV5-1 and TRBJ2-7; TRBD1 matches 7 bases. The junction had 4 bases not matched to a gene; V was cut back by 2 bases and J by 2 bases. This CDR3 has 14 residues. Germline V gene sequence: CDR1 SGHRS, CDR2 YFSETQ. In DNA form, the CDR3 reads TGCGCCAGCAGCTTCAGGGACAGCACCTACGAGCAGTACTTC. This sequence encodes CASSFRDSTYEQYF. Filled out from reference TRBV5-1 and TRBJ2-7, the complete variable domain reads KAGVTQTPRYLIKTRGQQVTLSCSPISGHRSVSWYQQTPGQGLQFLFEYFSETQRNKGNFPGRFSGRQFSNSRSEMNVSTLELGDSALYLCASSFRDSTYEQYFGPGTRLTVT.

A few counts support this clone. The rearrangement uses TRBV7-8 and TRBJ2-7, with D possibly being TRBD1 (5 bases). Germline V gives CDR1 SGHVS, CDR2 FQNEAQ. The CDR3 is made up of 13 amino acids. V lost 5 bases, J lost 6 bases, and 14 bases lay in between. CDR3 in amino acids: CASSPVTVSEQYF. For the CDR3, the DNA is TGTGCCAGCAGCCCGGTGACAGTTTCCGAGCAGTACTTC.

This clone was seen more than once but under ten times. This rearrangement joins TRBV28 to TRBJ2-7; D is perhaps TRBD2 (5 bases). The CDR3 consists of 14 residues. In germline, CDR1 is MDHEN, CDR2 SYDVKM. V gave up 3 bases and J gave up 2 bases, with 11 bases separating them. Here the CDR3 reads CASSFTRAPYEQYF. The CDR3 DNA reads as TGTGCCAGCAGTTTCACTAGGGCCCCCTACGAGCAGTACTTC.

This chain links TRBV10-3 with TRBJ1-2, with 7 nucleotides matching TRBD1. Trimming removed 3 bases from V and 6 bases from J; junction bases left unmatched: 4. Germline V gene data show CDR1 as ENHRY and CDR2 as SYGVKD. This CDR3 is 13 amino acids long. DNA of the CDR3: TGTGCCATCAGTGACGGACAGGAGGATGGCTACACCTTC. Residues: CAISDGQEDGYTF.

The genes are TRBV9 and TRBJ2-1; the D gene is possibly TRBD1 (6 bases). Germline V gene lookup returns CDR1 SGDLS and CDR2 YYNGEE. This CDR3 has 16 amino acids. Trimming removed 0 bases from V and 0 bases from J, with 10 bases in between. This CDR3 reads CASSVGGGSSYNEQFF. Written as DNA, the CDR3 is TGTGCCAGCAGCGTAGGAGGGGGAAGCTCCTACAATGAGCAGTTCTTC.

This clone has just a few counts. The chain has TRBV29-1 and TRBJ2-2; 14 positions agree with TRBD2. This CDR3 has 17 amino acids. Per the germline V gene, CDR1 is SQVTM and CDR2 is ANQGSEA. V was clipped by 7 bases and J by 4 bases; unmatched bases: 11. The CDR3: CSAQPIGLAGGTGELFF. The CDR3 nucleotides read TGCAGCGCACAACCAATAGGACTAGCGGGAGGCACCGGGGAGCTGTTTTTT.

In its sample, this clone was seen a few times. This rearrangement joins TRBV6-6 to TRBJ2-5; 7 positions match TRBD2. After removal of 5 bases from V and 5 bases from J, the junction contained 8 bases not matched to a gene. The CDR3 totals 14 residues. Germline-derived CDR1 and CDR2 are MNHNY and SVGAGI (reference sequence). CDR3 sequence (DNA): TGTGCCAGCAGTCCTGGCGGGAGCATGGAGACCCAGTACTTC. Protein product: CASSPGGSMETQYF.

The rearrangement links TRBV29-1 to TRBJ2-5; D might be TRBD2 (6 bases). This CDR3 contains 14 residues. Trimming shortened V by 3 bases and J by 5 bases, and 16 bases separated the two germline ends. The germline V gene has CDR1 SQVTM and CDR2 ANQGSEA. The CDR3 region has the DNA TGCAGCGTTGATTTAGCGTCGGAGGGGGAGACCCAGTACTTC. Translating it yields CSVDLASEGETQYF.

As to this clone: The identical CDR3 is also encoded by other nucleotide sequences in the sample. The rearrangement links TRBV27 to TRBJ1-3, with D possibly TRBD1 on 6 matching bases. The length of the CDR3 is 14 residues. Trimming left V 5 bases short and J 0 bases short, with 8 bases between. Germline V lookup: CDR1 MNHEY, CDR2 SMNVEV (reference sequence). CDR3 region: CASSLQGSGNTIYF. The CDR3 DNA sequence: TGTGCCAGCAGTCTACAGGGCTCTGGAAACACCATATATTTT.

The chain joins TRBV5-4 to TRBJ2-4; D gene ambiguous. The CDR3 runs 13 residues. Germline V lookup: CDR1 SGHNT, CDR2 YYREEE (reference sequence). Trimming took off 2 bases at V and 5 bases at J, with 8 bases between the two ends. In nucleotides, the CDR3 is TGTGCCAGCAGCTTCGCAGGCGAAAACATTCAGTACTTC. Encoded protein: CASSFAGENIQYF.

V and J are TRBV29-1 and TRBJ1-1, with a weak D call TRBD1 (5 bases). The germline V and J ends were trimmed by 7 bases and 0 bases, with 12 bases remaining between them. The CDR3 is 13 residues long. The germline V gene has CDR1 SQVTM and CDR2 ANQGSEA. DNA of the CDR3: TGCAGCGCTGGAAGACAGATGAACACTGAAGCTTTCTTT. This translates into CSAGRQMNTEAFF.

The J gene is TRBJ2-3, the V gene TRBV7-2; the match to TRBD1 covers 8 bases. With V trimmed by 7 bases and J by 2 bases, 5 bases remained unmatched. CDR1 and CDR2 from the germline V gene are SGHTA and FQGNSA. The CDR3 contains 14 residues. The CDR3 loop reads CASTGTGPTDTQYF. CDR3 DNA sequence: TGTGCCAGCACCGGGACAGGCCCCACAGATACGCAGTATTTT. The variable domain in full, completed from reference TRBV7-2 and TRBJ2-3, reads GAGVSQSPSNKVTEKGKDVELRCDPISGHTALYWYRQSLGQGLEFLIYFQGNSAPDKSGLPSDRFSAERTGGSVSTLTIQRTQQEDSAVYLCASTGTGPTDTQYFGPGTRLTVL.

This chain connects TRBV28 to TRBJ1-1; TRBD1 aligns across 7 bases. The CDR3 has 11 residues. CDR1 is MDHEN, CDR2 SYDVKM, per germline. V was pared by 5 bases and J by 11 bases, with 5 bases of the junction left unmatched. The CDR3 DNA reads TGTGCCAGCAGTACCGGGACAGCTGCTTTCTTT. Its translation: CASSTGTAAFF.

V is TRBV19 and J is TRBJ2-2, with D tentatively TRBD2 (5 bases). The germline gives CDR1 LNHDA, CDR2 SQIVND (reference sequence). The CDR3 consists of 14 residues. V lost 6 bases and J 3 bases, leaving 11 bases between the germline ends. The CDR3 sequence: CASSTARDTGELFF. Here the CDR3 DNA reads TGTGCCAGTAGCACTGCGAGGGACACCGGGGAGCTGTTTTTT.

A few counts support this clone. J is TRBJ2-7 and V is TRBV7-2; D might be TRBD2 (5 bases). V lost 6 bases to trimming and J lost 1 base, with 13 bases between them. Germline lookup yields CDR1 SGHTA and CDR2 FQGNSA. The CDR3 runs to 14 residues. CDR3 protein: CASRSSGMSYEQYF. In nucleotides, the CDR3 is TGTGCCAGCAGATCCTCGGGGATGTCCTACGAGCAGTACTTC.

This clone appeared a few times. This chain's CDR3 is CASSFRLAGELPYEQYF. In DNA, the CDR3 is TGTGCCAGCAGCTTCCGACTAGCGGGAGAGCTCCCCTACGAGCAGTACTTC. The chain is built from TRBV5-4 and TRBJ2-7, with 12 bases that match TRBD2. The CDR3 extends over 17 amino acids. After removal of 2 bases from V and 2 bases from J, the junction contained 8 bases not matched to a gene. CDR1 and CDR2 (germline): SGHNT, YYREEE (reference sequence).

The genes are TRBV7-5 and TRBJ2-7; the table's TRBD1 call for D was not verified on the DNA. TRBV7-5 is a known pseudogene. The CDR3 extends over 12 amino acids. CDR3 region: CASSLNQGEQYF. In DNA, the CDR3 is TGTGCCAGCAGCTTAAATCAGGGCGAGCAGTACTTC.

The chain uses TRBV6-5 and TRBJ2-3; no firm D call. From germline, CDR1 is MNHEY and CDR2 SVGAGI. Trimming pared 5 bases from V and 10 bases from J, leaving 7 bases between. CDR3 length: 10 amino acids. The CDR3 loop is CASSEASQYF. The CDR3 DNA is TGTGCCAGCAGTGAGGCTTCGCAGTATTTT.

This clone was seen once. The V and J genes are TRBV2 and TRBJ1-6, with 9 bases fitting TRBD1. The germline gives CDR1 SNHLY, CDR2 FYNNEI. V gave up 6 bases and J gave up 7 bases; unmatched junction bases: 7. This CDR3 region has 15 residues. Here the CDR3 DNA reads TGTGCCAGCAGAAAAGGACAGGGGCTAAATTCACCCCTCCACTTT. Its protein product is CASRKGQGLNSPLHF. Complete variable domain (other parts from reference TRBV2 and TRBJ1-6): EPEVTQTPSHQVTQMGQEVILRCVPISNHLYFYWYRQILGQKVEFLVSFYNNEISEKSEIFDDQFSVERPDGSNFTLKIRSTKLEDSAMYFCASRKGQGLNSPLHFGNGTRLTVT.

CDR3 nucleotide sequence: TGTGCCAGCAGCTTATGGTTCGCGACTAGCGGGAGGGCTTTCGGGGAGCTGTTTTTT. This sequence encodes CASSLWFATSGRAFGELFF. V and J are TRBV7-8 and TRBJ2-2; 14 bases align to TRBD2. The CDR3 length is 19 residues. CDR1 is SGHVS and CDR2 is FQNEAQ in the germline V gene. V was clipped by 2 bases and J by 7 bases; unmatched bases: 12.